This is a list of T cell receptor beta chains from one sample in a study of CXCR4 blockade with PD-1 therapy in pancreatic cancer. Method: immunoSEQ multiplex PCR; TCRdb's copy keeps in-frame clones and lacks some. The sample consists of 5,000 or so clones, 48% of them appearing once. The specimen was tumor tissue. Receptor source: a human donor with pancreatic ductal adenocarcinoma. CDR3s include the opening cysteine and the closing phenylalanine or tryptophan. A D gene is named only where the DNA matches it firmly. Clone size is not always given. Where it is, it says once, few, many or a class for expanded clones.

size: .; J: TRBJ2-7; V: TRBV15; D: .; DNA: TGTGCCACCAGCAGAGAGGGTATCTCCTACGAGCAGTACTTC; CDR3: CATSREGISYEQYF
size: .; J: TRBJ1-6; V: TRBV6-7; D: .; DNA: TGTGCCAGCAGTTACTCGAGGGTAGGGGATCGTTTGGATTCACCCCTCCACTTT; CDR3: CASSYSRVGDRLDSPLHF
size: .; J: TRBJ1-5; V: TRBV15; D: TRBD1; DNA: TGTGCCACCAGCGGGAACAGGGGTGGTTTTCAGCCCCAGCATTTT; CDR3: CATSGNRGGFQPQHF
size: .; J: TRBJ1-4; V: TRBV28; D: .; DNA: TGTGCCAGCAGTTTACCTGGGAGTTCGGAGGAAAAACTGTTTTTT; CDR3: CASSLPGSSEEKLFF
size: .; J: TRBJ2-7; V: TRBV6-8; D: TRBD2; DNA: TGTGCCAGCAGTCGAGCGGGAGGGTCCTCCTACGAGCAGTACTTC; CDR3: CASSRAGGSSYEQYF
size: .; J: TRBJ1-5; V: TRBV4-1; D: .; DNA: TGCGCCAGCAGCCTTCAGGCTTCCAAGAGCAATCAGCCCCAGCATTTT; CDR3: CASSLQASKSNQPQHF
size: .; J: TRBJ2-2; V: TRBV27; D: .; DNA: TGTGCCAGCAGTTTAAGGGGGTCCGGGCAGATCACCGGGGAGCTGTTTTTT; CDR3: CASSLRGSGQITGELFF
size: few; J: TRBJ2-7; V: TRBV28; D: .; DNA: TGTGCCAGCAGTTTATCCCAGATAACATCCGAGCAGTACTTC; CDR3: CASSLSQITSEQYF
size: .; J: TRBJ2-1; V: TRBV11-3; D: .; DNA: TGTGCCAGCAGCTTGTATAGCGACCAATACAATGAGCAGTTCTTC; CDR3: CASSLYSDQYNEQFF
size: .; J: TRBJ1-2; V: TRBV18; D: .; DNA: TGTGCCAGCTCACCGGGAACTAACTATGGCTATACCTTC; CDR3: CASSPGTNYGYTF
size: large; J: TRBJ1-5; V: TRBV11-3; D: .; DNA: TGTGCCAGCAGCTTAGGAGGGCTGGGCAATCAGCCCCAGCATTTT; CDR3: CASSLGGLGNQPQHF
size: few; J: TRBJ1-1; V: TRBV9; D: .; DNA: TGTGCCAGCACCATCAGGGTGAACACTGAAGCTTTCTTT; CDR3: CASTIRVNTEAFF
size: .; J: TRBJ2-3; V: TRBV5-1; D: .; DNA: TGCGCCAGCAGCCTCAGGGGATATGAAGATACGCAGTATTTT; CDR3: CASSLRGYEDTQYF
size: few; J: TRBJ2-7; V: TRBV12-5; D: TRBD2; DNA: TGTGCCAGCCGTAGCGGGAGTAGGGAGCAGTACTTC; CDR3: CASRSGSREQYF
size: few; J: TRBJ1-1; V: TRBV6-8; D: .; DNA: TGTGCCAGCGAGGGCCAGGATATTCGAGCTTTCTTT; CDR3: CASEGQDIRAFF
size: once; J: TRBJ1-4; V: TRBV28; D: .; DNA: TGTGCCAGCAGTTCCTCGGGGGCAACTAATGAAAAACTGTTTTTT; CDR3: CASSSSGATNEKLFF
size: few; J: TRBJ1-1; V: TRBV6-8; D: .; DNA: TGTGCCAGCAGTTACTCGAACCTCTGGTTGTCCGGCACTGAAGCTTTCTTT; CDR3: CASSYSNLWLSGTEAFF
size: .; J: TRBJ1-2; V: TRBV19; D: TRBD1; DNA: TGTGCCAGTAGTATCTTGGACAGGAGACTCTATGGCTACATCTTC; CDR3: CASSILDRRLYGYIF
size: .; J: TRBJ1-3; V: TRBV30; D: TRBD1; DNA: TGTGCCTGGGGCTCGACAGGGGGTTTTGGAAACACCATATATTTT; CDR3: CAWGSTGGFGNTIYF
size: .; J: TRBJ1-4; V: TRBV6-8; D: .; DNA: TGTGCCATCAAGGCTGGAACTAATGAAAAACTGTTTTTT; CDR3: CAIKAGTNEKLFF
size: .; J: TRBJ2-7; V: TRBV5-1; D: .; DNA: TGCGCCAGCAGCTTACAGGGGACTTCCTACGAGCAGTACTTC; CDR3: CASSLQGTSYEQYF
size: .; J: TRBJ1-1; V: TRBV11-3; D: .; DNA: TGTGCCAGCAGCCTAATAGGCCGTACAGGGAGATATTTGGACACTGAAGCTTTCTTT; CDR3: CASSLIGRTGRYLDTEAFF
size: .; J: TRBJ2-5; V: TRBV11-3; D: TRBD1; DNA: TGTGCCAGCAGCTTCCCCGGGACAGGGGAAGAGACCCAGTACTTC; CDR3: CASSFPGTGEETQYF
size: few; J: TRBJ2-4; V: TRBV11-1; D: .; DNA: TGTGCCAGCAGCTTGGTGTGGACTTTGGGGAACATTCAGTACTTC; CDR3: CASSLVWTLGNIQYF
size: .; J: TRBJ2-3; V: TRBV29-1; D: .; DNA: TGCAGCGTTATGGGATTCTTCACAGATACGCAGTATTTT; CDR3: CSVMGFFTDTQYF
size: .; J: TRBJ1-4; V: TRBV14; D: TRBD1; DNA: TGTGCCAGCAGCTATAGAACAGGGGCAACTAATGAAAAACTGTTTTTT; CDR3: CASSYRTGATNEKLFF
size: .; J: TRBJ2-6; V: TRBV28; D: .; DNA: TGTGCCAGCGTGCGAGGGGGCGGGGCTGGGGCCAACGTCCTGACTTTC; CDR3: CASVRGGGAGANVLTF
size: .; J: TRBJ2-3; V: TRBV6-8; D: .; DNA: TGTGCCAGCAGTTACCAAAGCACAGATACGCAGTATTTT; CDR3: CASSYQSTDTQYF
size: .; J: TRBJ1-6; V: TRBV11-3; D: TRBD1; DNA: TGTGCCAGCAGCCTCCTTGGGAGGGGGCAGTCCTATAATTCACCCCTCCACTTT; CDR3: CASSLLGRGQSYNSPLHF
size: .; J: TRBJ1-1; V: TRBV28; D: TRBD1; DNA: TGTGCCAGCAGTTTGGCAGGGGGCCATACTGAAGCTTTCTTT; CDR3: CASSLAGGHTEAFF
size: few; J: TRBJ2-7; V: TRBV5-1; D: .; DNA: TGCGCCAGCAGCTTGGCTACGGGGCTAGTGGCCTACGAGCAGTACTTC; CDR3: CASSLATGLVAYEQYF
size: .; J: TRBJ1-2; V: TRBV19; D: .; DNA: TGTGCCAGTAGTATCGGTCCAGAAAACTATGGCTACACCTTC; CDR3: CASSIGPENYGYTF
size: few; J: TRBJ1-3; V: TRBV30; D: .; DNA: TGTGCCTGGAGTGTAGGCCTCTCTGGAAACACCATATATTTT; CDR3: CAWSVGLSGNTIYF
size: medium-sized; J: TRBJ2-1; V: TRBV11-3; D: TRBD2; DNA: TGTGCCAGCGGTATGACTAGCGGGAGATGGGAGCAGTTCTTC; CDR3: CASGMTSGRWEQFF
size: few; J: TRBJ1-3; V: TRBV27; D: TRBD1; DNA: TGTGCCAGCAGTCAGGACAGGTCGAACACCATATATTTT; CDR3: CASSQDRSNTIYF
size: .; J: TRBJ2-5; V: TRBV29-1; D: .; DNA: TGCAGCGTGGACCGGGGGAGAGAGACCCAGTACTTC; CDR3: CSVDRGRETQYF
size: .; J: TRBJ2-7; V: TRBV30; D: TRBD1; DNA: TGTGCCTGGAGTCCCTTACCACGGACAGGTGAGCAGTACTTC; CDR3: CAWSPLPRTGEQYF
size: .; J: TRBJ1-5; V: TRBV6-8; D: TRBD1; DNA: TGTGCCATCAGTCCCGGGACAGGGAGAAGCAATCAGCCCCAGCATTTT; CDR3: CAISPGTGRSNQPQHF
size: once; J: TRBJ2-1; V: TRBV19; D: .; DNA: TGTGCCAGTAGTATAGCAAGCGGATCCTACAATGAGCAGTTCTTC; CDR3: CASSIASGSYNEQFF
size: .; J: TRBJ1-1; V: TRBV14; D: .; DNA: TGTGCCAGCAGCCCATGGAACACTGAAGCTTTCTTT; CDR3: CASSPWNTEAFF
size: .; J: TRBJ2-6; V: TRBV19; D: .; DNA: TGTGCCAGTACAAAGTCACAGGGCCAACCCTCTGGGGCCAACGTCCTGACTTTC; CDR3: CASTKSQGQPSGANVLTF
size: .; J: TRBJ2-1; V: TRBV11-3; D: TRBD2; DNA: TGTGCCAGCAGCATTGGGCTAGCGGGAGGGGGTGAGCAGTTCTTC; CDR3: CASSIGLAGGGEQFF
size: .; J: TRBJ1-6; V: TRBV6-4; D: .; DNA: TGTGCCATCAGATCGGGCAGCCTTGAGTGGAATTCACCCCTCCACTTT; CDR3: CAIRSGSLEWNSPLHF
size: few; J: TRBJ2-7; V: TRBV6-8; D: TRBD2; DNA: TGTGCCAGCAGTTTCGGACTAGCGGGCGAGGAGTACTTC; CDR3: CASSFGLAGEEYF
size: .; J: TRBJ2-1; V: TRBV18; D: TRBD2; DNA: TGTGCCAGCTCACCCCGCGTGACTAGCGGGAGTGGCGAGCAGTTCTTC; CDR3: CASSPRVTSGSGEQFF
size: few; J: TRBJ2-7; V: TRBV19; D: .; DNA: TGTGCCAGTAGTATCCGGGACTACGAGCAGTACTTC; CDR3: CASSIRDYEQYF